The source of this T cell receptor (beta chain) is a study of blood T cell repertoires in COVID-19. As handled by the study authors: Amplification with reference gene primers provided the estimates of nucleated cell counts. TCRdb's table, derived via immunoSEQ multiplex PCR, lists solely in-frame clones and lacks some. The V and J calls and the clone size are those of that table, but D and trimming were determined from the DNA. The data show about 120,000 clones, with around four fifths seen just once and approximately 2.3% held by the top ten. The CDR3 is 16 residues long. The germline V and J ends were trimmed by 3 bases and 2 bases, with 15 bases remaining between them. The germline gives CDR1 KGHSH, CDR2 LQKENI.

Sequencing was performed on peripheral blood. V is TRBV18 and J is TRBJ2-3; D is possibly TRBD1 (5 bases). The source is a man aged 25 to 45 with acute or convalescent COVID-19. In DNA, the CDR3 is TGTGCCAGCTCACCTTGGACACCTTCGAACACAGATACGCAGTATTTT. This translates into CASSPWTPSNTDTQYF. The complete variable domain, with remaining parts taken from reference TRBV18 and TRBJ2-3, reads NAGVMQNPRHLVRRRGQEARLRCSPMKGHSHVYWYRQLPEEGLKFMVYLQKENIIDESGMPKERFSAEFPKEGPSILRIQQVVRGDSAAYFCASSPWTPSNTDTQYFGPGTRLTVL.